The 10 T cell receptor beta chains given below trace back to one sample, sequenced in a study of CD8 T cells in ankylosing spondylitis (TCRdb year 2017). What these receptors recognize is not known. Broader findings and caveats from the paper: Blood from ankylosing spondylitis patients appeared to be characterized by a TCR beta motif composed of 7 to 9 highly homologous amino acid variants.

Library construction relied on 5' RACE. Instrument on record: Illumina HiSeq 2500. The public sequencing data were trimmed at Q25 with fastp and processed into clonotypes with MiXCR by TCRdb, which kept only in-frame beta chains. Rows with one shared CDR3 protein collapse into an entry with the most common genes and DNA. The sample includes around 890,000 distinct CDR3 sequences, with roughly 10% observed a single time. The ten largest clones represent 0.51% of the sample. Material for sequencing was blood, either unsorted or a sorted T cell fraction (not recorded which). These receptors were obtained from a male donor with ankylosing spondylitis.

The rearrangement uses TRBV21-1 and TRBJ1-1; TRBD1, as called in the table, went unchecked against the DNA. TRBV21-1 is an annotated pseudogene. CDR3 length: 12 amino acids. The CDR3 loop is CAFPGGNTEAFF. The DNA for the CDR3 is TGTGCCTTCCCAGGGGGGAACACTGAAGCTTTCTTT.

This clonotype has ten or more counts. The chain is built from TRBV10-3 and TRBJ2-7; 8 bases line up with TRBD2. J lost 0 bases, V lost 6 bases, and 4 bases had no gene match. This CDR3 contains 14 residues. CDR1 is ENHRY and CDR2 is SYGVKD in the germline V gene. The chain's CDR3 is CAIRPSGHSYEQYF. The CDR3, as DNA: TGTGCCATCAGACCTAGCGGGCACTCCTACGAGCAGTACTTC.

The rearrangement links TRBV20-1 to TRBJ1-1; 10 nucleotides match TRBD1. The ends lost 3 bases at V and 2 bases at J; junction bases unmatched: 12. CDR3 length: 17 residues. CDR1 is DFQATT and CDR2 is SNEGSKA in the germline V gene (reference sequence). The CDR3 DNA reads as TGCAGTGCTAGGACAGGGGGCGTGGGCGGCAGAAACACTGAAGCTTTCTTT. Translation gives CSARTGGVGGRNTEAFF.

This rearrangement joins TRBV3-1 to TRBJ1-1, with 9 bases lining up with TRBD1. Looked up from germline, CDR1 is LGHDT and CDR2 is YNNKEL (reference sequence). This CDR3 contains 17 residues. Germline trimming cut 8 bases from V and 6 bases from J; bases unmatched to any gene: 19. The CDR3 DNA reads as TGTGCCAGCGTCAAAAGACTGGGGACAGGGATTGTCGCTGAAGCTTTCTTT. As protein: CASVKRLGTGIVAEAFF.

In this sample, this clonotype turned up many times. This chain links TRBV7-2 with TRBJ2-1; 9 positions agree with TRBD2. From germline, CDR1 is SGHTA and CDR2 FQGNSA. With 5 bases clipped from V and 9 bases from J, the junction kept 2 bases outside the gene matches. The length of the CDR3 is 12 residues. This CDR3 reads CASSPSGIEQFF. The CDR3 DNA reads TGTGCCAGCAGCCCTAGCGGGATTGAGCAGTTCTTC.

This clonotype has at least ten counts. J is TRBJ2-7 and V is TRBV29-1; D tentatively reads TRBD1 or TRBD2 (6 bases each). CDR1 is SQVTM, CDR2 ANQGSEA, per germline. V dropped 4 bases and J dropped 1 base, with 14 bases sitting between them. The CDR3 contains 14 residues. CDR3 DNA: TGCAGCGTTGCGAGGGGGACTCGATCCTACGAGCAGTACTTC. As protein: CSVARGTRSYEQYF.

This clonotype was counted a few times. The genes are TRBV6-5 and TRBJ1-2; D not resolved. The germline V gene has CDR1 MNHEY and CDR2 SVGAGI. With 0 bases removed from V and 8 bases from J, the gap between germline ends came to 16 bases. The CDR3 has 15 amino acids. The CDR3 loop is CASSYSYSTFRGYTF. The CDR3 DNA reads as TGTGCCAGCAGTTACTCTTATTCCACCTTTCGCGGCTACACCTTC.

The V gene is TRBV5-1, the J gene TRBJ1-2; D unresolved. Trimming took off 1 base at V and 3 bases at J, with 7 bases between the two ends. The CDR3 loop spans 13 amino acids. Germline CDR1 is SGHRS and CDR2 is YFSETQ. The chain's CDR3 is CASSLLADYGYTF. The CDR3, as DNA: TGCGCCAGCAGCTTGCTGGCGGACTATGGCTACACCTTC. Variable domain in full (rest from reference TRBV5-1 and TRBJ1-2): KAGVTQTPRYLIKTRGQQVTLSCSPISGHRSVSWYQQTPGQGLQFLFEYFSETQRNKGNFPGRFSGRQFSNSRSEMNVSTLELGDSALYLCASSLLADYGYTFGSGTRLTVV.

At least ten counts were recorded for this clonotype. The chain links TRBV4-2 to TRBJ2-3; D possibly matches TRBD1 or TRBD2 (6 bases each). This CDR3 spans 17 amino acids. V was trimmed by 1 base and J by 5 bases, leaving 19 bases between them. Germline lookup yields CDR1 LGHNA and CDR2 YNFKEQ. The CDR3 loop reads CASSQVSEGGGGDTQYF. CDR3 coding DNA: TGTGCCAGCAGCCAAGTATCTGAAGGGGGAGGAGGAGATACGCAGTATTTT.

The chain recombines TRBV27 with TRBJ1-2; 8 bases map to TRBD1. CDR1 MNHEY and CDR2 SMNVEV come from the germline V gene (reference sequence). J lost 6 bases, V lost 5 bases, and 8 bases had no gene match. CDR3 length: 14 amino acids. The CDR3: CASSPLDRVNGYTF. In DNA form, the CDR3 reads TGTGCCAGCAGTCCCCTGGACAGGGTTAATGGCTACACCTTC.